This T cell receptor (delta chain) is drawn from a study of gamma-delta T cells after stem cell transplantation. The CDR3 length is 15 residues. Germline trimming cut 6 bases from V and 1 base from J; bases unmatched to any gene: 10. Germline assignment: CDR1 GEAIGNYY and CDR2 EKD. TCRdb called clones from the RT-PCR reads again using CATT. In the table there are about 1,200 delta-chain clones, just over 3% of which are singletons. Relative to its sample, this clone is medium-sized. The same CDR3 arises from other DNA sequences in this sample as well. The sample taken for sequencing was gamma-delta T cells. The clonotype originates from a human donor. It is not recorded whose cells these are; they may come from a transplant donor. This rearrangement joins TRDV2 to TRDJ1; the match to TRDD3 covers 7 bases. CDR3 region: CACTELGASTDKLIF. The CDR3 nucleotides are TGTGCCTGTACCGAGCTGGGGGCCAGCACCGATAAACTCATCTTT.